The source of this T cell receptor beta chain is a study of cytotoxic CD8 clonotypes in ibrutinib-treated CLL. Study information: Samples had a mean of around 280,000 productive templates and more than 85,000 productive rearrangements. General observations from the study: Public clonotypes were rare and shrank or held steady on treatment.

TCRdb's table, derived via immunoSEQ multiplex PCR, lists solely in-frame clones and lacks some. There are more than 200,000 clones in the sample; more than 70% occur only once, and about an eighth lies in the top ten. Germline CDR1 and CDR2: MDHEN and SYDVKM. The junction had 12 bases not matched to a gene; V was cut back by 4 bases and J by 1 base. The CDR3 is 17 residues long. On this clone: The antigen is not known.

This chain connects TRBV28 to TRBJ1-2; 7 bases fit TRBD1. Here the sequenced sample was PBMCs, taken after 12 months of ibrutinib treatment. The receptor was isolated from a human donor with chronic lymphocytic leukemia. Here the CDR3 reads CASSSASTGALNYGYTF. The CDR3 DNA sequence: TGTGCCAGCAGTTCTGCTTCAACAGGGGCTCTTAACTATGGCTACACCTTC.